This TCR beta chain comes out of a study of blood T cells in healthy people across ages. Trimming took 5 bases from V and 1 from J, leaving 14 bases between them. Germline-derived CDR1 and CDR2 are MGHRA and YSYEKL. The CDR3 extends over 15 amino acids. Combining a sample-barcoded 5' primer with a J-beta primer mix, a second PCR ran for roughly 7 to 12 cycles. TCRdb recomputed calls from the 5' RACE reads with MiXCR, one row per CDR3 protein. The sample shows 800,000 to 1,300,000 distinct CDR3 sequences, roughly a quarter of them seen only once. The same data also went into a second study, on T cells of mothers and their children. As that report states: The second PCR's M1S primer added sample barcodes and 2-4 random nucleotides. Sequencing returned over 8 million TCR beta CDR3 reads per mother and some 3 million per child. Overlap in related mother-child pairs always slightly exceeded unrelated pairs, never significantly.

The sequenced material came from blood. The TCR originated in a girl aged 2 to 10 in good health. The genes are TRBV4-1 and TRBJ2-5; D might be TRBD2 (5 bases). The CDR3 reads CASSKRILVQETQYF. CDR3 sequence (DNA): TGCGCCAGCAGCAAACGAATACTAGTCCAAGAGACCCAGTACTTC.